This T cell receptor (beta chain) was identified during a study of shared clonotypes between healthy human individuals. Study overall: Donors consisted of a couple of women and three men between 18 and 49. Study observations and caveats: In contrast to clonotypes shared by all four donors, non-shared clonotypes had lower generation probabilities.

Everyone who donated was a Caucasian adult who lived in Nashville, Tennessee. Remarks on this clone: Its antigen is not identified.

The repertoire was sequenced with immunoSEQ multiplex PCR; TCRdb's copy has only in-frame clones and lacks some. The sample lists more than 2,000,000 clones; roughly 93% were seen once. Germline CDR1 is SGHNT and CDR2 is YYREEE (reference sequence). V lost 3 bases to trimming and J lost 5 bases, with 18 bases between them. This CDR3 region has 15 residues. This TCR derives from a man aged 18 to 30 in good health. Some clones in this sample may be carry-over from other donors' samples. The chain combines TRBV5-4 with TRBJ2-7, with D tentatively TRBD1 (7 bases). The sequencing input was naive CD4+ T cells from PBMCs. Subset in this sample: CD45RA+ positively selected. CDR3 nucleotides: TGTGCCAGCAGCTACCCAGGGGGGAGCAGGAACGAGCAGTACTTC. This sequence encodes CASSYPGGSRNEQYF.